This TCR beta chain was recorded in a study of T-cell reconstitution after alpha-beta-depleted transplantation in children. This clonotype was counted at least ten times. What it recognizes is unknown. V shed 5 bases, J shed 6 bases, and the junction held 9 bases outside the gene matches. The CDR3 has 15 residues. Broader study findings: Surviving recipient T cells and thymic progenitors underlay high day-60 TCRbeta diversity in some patients. T-cell counts and diversity at one year following transplant were attributed mainly to newly produced T cells. Reports say that about two months after transplant, the alpha-beta T cells came out of several hundred graft clones that had expanded.

TCRbeta library construction was performed incorporating unique molecular identifiers. MiXCR, run by TCRdb on the PCR reads, gives a single entry per CDR3 protein. Altogether 440,000 or so distinct CDR3 sequences are present, 43% being singletons, with the ten largest covering 25% to 30%. This rearrangement joins TRBV12-3 or TRBV12-4 to TRBJ2-1, with 8 bases matching TRBD2. Specimen: PBMCs, collected before TCRalphabeta/CD19-depleted stem cell transplant. This sequence was found in a girl aged 2 to 10 with aplastic anemia, due to receive a stem cell transplant. CDR3 protein: CASSLGGVWGNEQFF. In nucleotides, the CDR3 is TGTGCCAGCAGTCTCGGGGGGGTCTGGGGCAATGAGCAGTTCTTC.